This T cell receptor (beta chain) is drawn from a study of T cells in Graves' hyperthyroidism and ophthalmopathy. PBMCs were sourced from more than 7.5 ml fresh peripheral blood. This clonotype came up many times. The CDR3 regions of TCR beta were amplified from RNA transcripts. With the HTBI primer set, the TCR CDR3 went through a first round of RT-PCR. Each CDR3 protein is one row after TCRdb ran MiXCR on the multiplex PCR reads. This sample yields 250,000 to 300,000 distinct CDR3 sequences, of which about 19% are seen a single time; 39% belongs to the top ten. Looked up from germline, CDR1 is SNHLY and CDR2 is FYNNEI. V shed 4 bases and J shed 1 base, with 10 bases lying between them. This CDR3 is 14 amino acids long.

The clonotype was recovered from a man in his fifties or sixties with Graves' ophthalmopathy. The chain has TRBV2 and TRBJ1-1; D is undetermined. The sequenced material came from blood. The CDR3 nucleotides are TGTGCCAGCAGTGTGCGGCAGGCGAACACTGAAGCTTTCTTT. Translating gives CASSVRQANTEAFF. Supplemented by reference TRBV2 and TRBJ1-1, the full variable domain reads EPEVTQTPSHQVTQMGQEVILRCVPISNHLYFYWYRQILGQKVEFLVSFYNNEISEKSEIFDDQFSVERPDGSNFTLKIRSTKLEDSAMYFCASSVRQANTEAFFGQGTRLTVV.